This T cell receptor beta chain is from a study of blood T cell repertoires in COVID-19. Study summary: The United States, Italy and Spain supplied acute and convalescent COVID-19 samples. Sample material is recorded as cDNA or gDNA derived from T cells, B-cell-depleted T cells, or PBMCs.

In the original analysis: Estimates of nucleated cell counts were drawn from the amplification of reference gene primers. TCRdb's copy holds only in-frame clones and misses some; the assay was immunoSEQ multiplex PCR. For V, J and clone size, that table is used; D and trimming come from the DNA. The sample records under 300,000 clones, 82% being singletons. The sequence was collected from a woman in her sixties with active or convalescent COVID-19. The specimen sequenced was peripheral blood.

The CDR3 sequence: CASSPRDRAHEQFF. Written as DNA, the CDR3 is TGCGCCAGCAGCCCCCGGGACAGGGCCCATGAGCAGTTCTTC. The rearrangement uses TRBV5-1 and TRBJ2-1; 9 nucleotides align to TRBD1. Germline CDR1 reads SGHRS; CDR2 reads YFSETQ. The CDR3 loop spans 14 amino acids. The J segment lost 8 bases and the V segment lost 4 bases, leaving 7 bases of the junction unmatched.